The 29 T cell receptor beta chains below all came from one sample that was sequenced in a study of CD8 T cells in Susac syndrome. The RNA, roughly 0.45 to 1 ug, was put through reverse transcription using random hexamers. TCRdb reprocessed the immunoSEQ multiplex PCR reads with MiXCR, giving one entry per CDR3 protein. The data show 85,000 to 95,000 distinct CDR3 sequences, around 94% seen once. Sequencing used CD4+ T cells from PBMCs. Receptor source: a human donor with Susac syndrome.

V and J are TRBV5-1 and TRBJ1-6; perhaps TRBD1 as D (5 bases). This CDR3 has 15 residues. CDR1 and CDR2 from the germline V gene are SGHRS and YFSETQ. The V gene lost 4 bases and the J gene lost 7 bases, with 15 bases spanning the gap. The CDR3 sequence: CASSKGRAENSPLHF. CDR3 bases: TGCGCCAGCAGCAAGGGGCGCGCGGAAAATTCACCCCTCCACTTT.

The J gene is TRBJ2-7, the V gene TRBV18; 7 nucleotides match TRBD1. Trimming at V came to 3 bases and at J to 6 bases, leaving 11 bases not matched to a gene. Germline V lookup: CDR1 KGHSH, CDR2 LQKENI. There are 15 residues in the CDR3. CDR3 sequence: CASSPQPEGAGEQYF. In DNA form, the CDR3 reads TGTGCCAGCTCACCTCAACCTGAGGGGGCAGGCGAGCAGTACTTC.

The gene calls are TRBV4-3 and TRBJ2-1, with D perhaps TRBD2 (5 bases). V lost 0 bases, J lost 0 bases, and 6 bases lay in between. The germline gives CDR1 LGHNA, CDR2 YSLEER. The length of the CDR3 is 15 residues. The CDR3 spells CASSQDTSSYNEQFF. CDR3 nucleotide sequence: TGCGCCAGCAGCCAAGATACTAGCTCCTACAATGAGCAGTTCTTC.

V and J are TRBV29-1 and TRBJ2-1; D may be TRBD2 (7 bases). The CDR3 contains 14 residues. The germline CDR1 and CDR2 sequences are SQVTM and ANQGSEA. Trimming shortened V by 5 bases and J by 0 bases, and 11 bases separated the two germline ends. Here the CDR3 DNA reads TGCAGCGTTCGGGGGGCAGGCTCCTACAATGAGCAGTTCTTC. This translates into CSVRGAGSYNEQFF.

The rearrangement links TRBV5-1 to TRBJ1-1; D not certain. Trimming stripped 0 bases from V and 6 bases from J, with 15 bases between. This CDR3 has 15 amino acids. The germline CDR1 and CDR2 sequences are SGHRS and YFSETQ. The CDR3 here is CASSLAVGSTAEAFF. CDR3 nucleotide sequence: TGCGCCAGCAGCTTGGCGGTGGGGTCGACCGCTGAAGCTTTCTTT.

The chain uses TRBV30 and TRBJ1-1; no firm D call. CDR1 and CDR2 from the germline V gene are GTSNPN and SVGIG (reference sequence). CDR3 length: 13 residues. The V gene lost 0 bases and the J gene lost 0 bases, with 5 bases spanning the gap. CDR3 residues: CAWSVMMNTEAFF. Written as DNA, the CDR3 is TGTGCCTGGAGTGTAATGATGAACACTGAAGCTTTCTTT. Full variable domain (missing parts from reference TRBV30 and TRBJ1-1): SQTIHQWPATLVQPVGSPLSLECTVEGTSNPNLYWYRQAAGRGLQLLFYSVGIGQISSEVPQNLSASRPQDRQFILSSKKLLLSDSGFYLCAWSVMMNTEAFFGQGTRLTVV.

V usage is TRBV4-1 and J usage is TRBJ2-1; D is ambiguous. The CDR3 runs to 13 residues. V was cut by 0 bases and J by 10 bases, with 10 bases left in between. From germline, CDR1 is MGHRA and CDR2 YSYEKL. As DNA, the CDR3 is TGCGCCAGCAGCCAAGATCCCCACAGAGAGCAGTTCTTC. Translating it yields CASSQDPHREQFF.

In DNA, the CDR3 is TGCAGCACGATGGGAGAGGGGGCCGGATCCGGGGAGCTGTTTTTT. This encodes CSTMGEGAGSGELFF. The chain combines TRBV29-1 with TRBJ2-2, with 7 positions matching TRBD1. Losses at the gene ends were 8 bases for V and 6 bases for J; bases not matched to a gene: 15. The CDR3 consists of 15 residues. Germline values: CDR1 SQVTM, CDR2 ANQGSEA.

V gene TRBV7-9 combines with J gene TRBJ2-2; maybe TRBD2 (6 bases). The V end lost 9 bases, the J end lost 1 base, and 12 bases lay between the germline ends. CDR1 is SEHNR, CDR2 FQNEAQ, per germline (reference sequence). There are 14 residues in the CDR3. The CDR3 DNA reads TGTGCCAGTCTGGGGACTTTGAACACCGGGGAGCTGTTTTTT. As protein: CASLGTLNTGELFF.

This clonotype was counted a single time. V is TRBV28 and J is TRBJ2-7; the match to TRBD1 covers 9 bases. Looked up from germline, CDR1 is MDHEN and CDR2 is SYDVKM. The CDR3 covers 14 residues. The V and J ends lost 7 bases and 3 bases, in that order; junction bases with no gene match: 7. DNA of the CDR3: TGTGCCAGCAACACGGGACAGGGCGTCTACGAGCAGTACTTC. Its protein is CASNTGQGVYEQYF.

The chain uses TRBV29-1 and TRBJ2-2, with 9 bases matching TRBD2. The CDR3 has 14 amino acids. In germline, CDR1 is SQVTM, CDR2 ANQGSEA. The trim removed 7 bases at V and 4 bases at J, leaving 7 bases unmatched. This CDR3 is CSAGAGGFTGELFF. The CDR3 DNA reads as TGCAGCGCGGGAGCGGGGGGCTTCACCGGGGAGCTGTTTTTT.

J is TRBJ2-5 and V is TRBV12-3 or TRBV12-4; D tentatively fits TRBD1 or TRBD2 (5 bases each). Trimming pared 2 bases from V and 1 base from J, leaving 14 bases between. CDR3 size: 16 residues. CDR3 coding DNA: TGTGCCAGCAGTTTAACTGGGGGACCCGCCCAAGAGACCCAGTACTTC. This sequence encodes CASSLTGGPAQETQYF.

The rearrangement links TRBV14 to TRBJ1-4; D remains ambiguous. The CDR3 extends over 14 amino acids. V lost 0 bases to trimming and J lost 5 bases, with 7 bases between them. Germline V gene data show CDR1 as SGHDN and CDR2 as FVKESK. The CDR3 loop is CASSQDFGNEKLFF. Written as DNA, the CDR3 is TGTGCCAGCAGCCAAGATTTCGGGAATGAAAAACTGTTTTTT.

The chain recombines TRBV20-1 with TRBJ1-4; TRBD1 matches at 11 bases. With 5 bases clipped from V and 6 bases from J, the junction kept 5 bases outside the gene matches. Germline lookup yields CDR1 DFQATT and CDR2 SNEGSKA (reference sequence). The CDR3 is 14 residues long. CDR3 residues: CSADGQGAHEKLFF. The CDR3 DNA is TGCAGTGCTGACGGACAGGGGGCCCATGAAAAACTGTTTTTT.

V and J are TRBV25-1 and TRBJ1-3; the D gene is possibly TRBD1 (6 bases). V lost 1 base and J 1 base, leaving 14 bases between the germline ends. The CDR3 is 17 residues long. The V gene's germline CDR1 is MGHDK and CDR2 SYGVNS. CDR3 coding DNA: TGTGCCAGCAGTGAATCGGGACGGGACAAATCTGGAAACACCATATATTTT. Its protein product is CASSESGRDKSGNTIYF. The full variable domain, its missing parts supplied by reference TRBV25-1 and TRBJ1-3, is EADIYQTPRYLVIGTGKKITLECSQTMGHDKMYWYQQDPGMELHLIHYSYGVNSTEKGDLSSESTVSRIRTEHFPLTLESARPSHTSQYLCASSESGRDKSGNTIYFGEGSWLTVV.

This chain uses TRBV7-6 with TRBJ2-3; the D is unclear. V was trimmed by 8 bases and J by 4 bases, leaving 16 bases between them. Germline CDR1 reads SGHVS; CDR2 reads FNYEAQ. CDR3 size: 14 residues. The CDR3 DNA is TGTGCCAGCTCTCAATGGGTTGAGCCAGATACGCAGTATTTT. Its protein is CASSQWVEPDTQYF.

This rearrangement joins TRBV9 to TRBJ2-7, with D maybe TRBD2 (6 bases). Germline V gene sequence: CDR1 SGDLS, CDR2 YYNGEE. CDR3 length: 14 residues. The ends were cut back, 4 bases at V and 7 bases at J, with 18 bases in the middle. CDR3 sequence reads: CASSPGTWPKEQYF. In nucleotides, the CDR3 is TGTGCCAGCAGCCCCGGGACTTGGCCTAAGGAGCAGTACTTC.

The CDR3 nucleotides read TGTGCCAGCAGCTTAGATCAGTTTAGGGCTTTCTTT. It specifies CASSLDQFRAFF. V and J are TRBV11-2 and TRBJ1-1; no definite D call. Germline V gives CDR1 SGHAT, CDR2 FQNNGV. This CDR3 has 12 amino acids. V dropped 0 bases and J dropped 11 bases, with 10 bases sitting between them.

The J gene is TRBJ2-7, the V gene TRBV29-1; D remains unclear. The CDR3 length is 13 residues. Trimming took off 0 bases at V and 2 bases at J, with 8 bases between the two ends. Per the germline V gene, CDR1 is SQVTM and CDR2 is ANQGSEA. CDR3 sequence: CSVEESATYEQYF. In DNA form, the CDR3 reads TGCAGCGTTGAAGAGTCTGCTACCTACGAGCAGTACTTC.

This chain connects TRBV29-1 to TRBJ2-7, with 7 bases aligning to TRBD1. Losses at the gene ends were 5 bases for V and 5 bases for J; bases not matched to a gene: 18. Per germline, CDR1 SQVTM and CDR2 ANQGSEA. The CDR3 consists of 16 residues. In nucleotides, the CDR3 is TGCAGCGTTCCGAAGGAAGACAGGGCCGGCGCCCACGAGCAGTACTTC. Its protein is CSVPKEDRAGAHEQYF.

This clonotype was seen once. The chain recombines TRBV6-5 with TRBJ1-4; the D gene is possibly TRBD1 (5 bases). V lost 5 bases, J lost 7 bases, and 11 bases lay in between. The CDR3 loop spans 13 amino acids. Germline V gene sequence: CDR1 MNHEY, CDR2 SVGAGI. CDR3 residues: CASSPGTSEKLFF. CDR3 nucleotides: TGTGCCAGCAGTCCCGGGACCTCTGAAAAACTGTTTTTT.

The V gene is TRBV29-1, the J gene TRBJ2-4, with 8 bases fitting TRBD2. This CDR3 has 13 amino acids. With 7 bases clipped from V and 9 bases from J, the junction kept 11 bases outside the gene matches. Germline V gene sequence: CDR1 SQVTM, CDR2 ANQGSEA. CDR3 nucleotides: TGCAGCGCGGGAGGACGGGAGGGCGGCATTCAGTACTTC. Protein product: CSAGGREGGIQYF.

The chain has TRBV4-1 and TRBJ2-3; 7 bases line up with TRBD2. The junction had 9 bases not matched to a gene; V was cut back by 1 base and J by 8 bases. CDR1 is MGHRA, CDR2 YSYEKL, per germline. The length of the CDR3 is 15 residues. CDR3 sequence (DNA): TGCGCCAGCAGCCAAGTGGGAGGTCCGGGGGGTACGCAGTATTTT. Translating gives CASSQVGGPGGTQYF.

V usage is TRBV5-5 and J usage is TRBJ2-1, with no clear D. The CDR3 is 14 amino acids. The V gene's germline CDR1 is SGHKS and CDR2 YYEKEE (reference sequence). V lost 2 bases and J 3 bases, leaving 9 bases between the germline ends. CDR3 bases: TGTGCCAGCAGCTTCTCGACGGGCTACAATGAGCAGTTCTTC. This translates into CASSFSTGYNEQFF. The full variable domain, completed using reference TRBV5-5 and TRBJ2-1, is DAGVTQSPTHLIKTRGQQVTLRCSPISGHKSVSWYQQVLGQGPQFIFQYYEKEERGRGNFPDRFSARQFPNYSSELNVNALLLGDSALYLCASSFSTGYNEQFFGPGTRLTVL.

The CDR3 nucleotides are TGTGCCAGCAGTGTCCGCGCTGGGACAGGCGGAAATTCACCCCTCCACTTT. It is translated as CASSVRAGTGGNSPLHF. This sequence joins TRBV27 and TRBJ1-6, with TRBD1 matching 8 bases. CDR1 is MNHEY, CDR2 SMNVEV, per germline (reference sequence). V was pared by 5 bases and J by 7 bases, with 13 bases of the junction left unmatched. The CDR3 is made up of 17 amino acids.

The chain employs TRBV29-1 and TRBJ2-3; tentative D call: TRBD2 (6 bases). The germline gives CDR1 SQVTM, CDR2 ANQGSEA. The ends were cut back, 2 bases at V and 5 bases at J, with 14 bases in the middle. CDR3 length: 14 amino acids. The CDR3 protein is CSVELGLRGDTQYF. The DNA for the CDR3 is TGCAGCGTTGAATTGGGACTTCGGGGAGATACGCAGTATTTT.

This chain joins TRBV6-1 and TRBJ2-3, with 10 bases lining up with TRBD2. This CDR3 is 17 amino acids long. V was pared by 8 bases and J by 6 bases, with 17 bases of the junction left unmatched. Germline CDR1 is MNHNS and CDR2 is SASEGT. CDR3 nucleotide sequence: TGTGCCAGCGGAGAGCAGTTACCGGGACTAGCGTTGGATACGCAGTATTTT. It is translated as CASGEQLPGLALDTQYF.

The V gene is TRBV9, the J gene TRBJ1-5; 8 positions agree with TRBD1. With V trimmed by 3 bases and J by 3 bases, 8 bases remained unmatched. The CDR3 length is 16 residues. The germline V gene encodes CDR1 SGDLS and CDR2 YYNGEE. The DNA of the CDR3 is TGTGCCAGCAGCGCCCGGACAGGGTCGGCCAATCAGCCCCAGCATTTT. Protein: CASSARTGSANQPQHF. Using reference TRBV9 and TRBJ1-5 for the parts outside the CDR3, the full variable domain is DSGVTQTPKHLITATGQRVTLRCSPRSGDLSVYWYQQSLDQGLQFLIQYYNGEERAKGNILERFSAQQFPDLHSELNLSSLELGDSALYFCASSARTGSANQPQHFGDGTRLSIL.

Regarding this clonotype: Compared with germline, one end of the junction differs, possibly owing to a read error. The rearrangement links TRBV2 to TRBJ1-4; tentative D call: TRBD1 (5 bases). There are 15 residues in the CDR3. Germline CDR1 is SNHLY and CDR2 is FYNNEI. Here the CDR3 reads CTSRGGTSTNEKLFF. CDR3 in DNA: TGTACCAGCCGTGGGGGGACTTCAACTAATGAAAAACTGTTTTTT. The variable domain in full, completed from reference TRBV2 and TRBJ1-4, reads EPEVTQTPSHQVTQMGQEVILRCVPISNHLYFYWYRQILGQKVEFLVSFYNNEISEKSEIFDDQFSVERPDGSNFTLKIRSTKLEDSAMYFCTSRGGTSTNEKLFFGSGTQLSVL.